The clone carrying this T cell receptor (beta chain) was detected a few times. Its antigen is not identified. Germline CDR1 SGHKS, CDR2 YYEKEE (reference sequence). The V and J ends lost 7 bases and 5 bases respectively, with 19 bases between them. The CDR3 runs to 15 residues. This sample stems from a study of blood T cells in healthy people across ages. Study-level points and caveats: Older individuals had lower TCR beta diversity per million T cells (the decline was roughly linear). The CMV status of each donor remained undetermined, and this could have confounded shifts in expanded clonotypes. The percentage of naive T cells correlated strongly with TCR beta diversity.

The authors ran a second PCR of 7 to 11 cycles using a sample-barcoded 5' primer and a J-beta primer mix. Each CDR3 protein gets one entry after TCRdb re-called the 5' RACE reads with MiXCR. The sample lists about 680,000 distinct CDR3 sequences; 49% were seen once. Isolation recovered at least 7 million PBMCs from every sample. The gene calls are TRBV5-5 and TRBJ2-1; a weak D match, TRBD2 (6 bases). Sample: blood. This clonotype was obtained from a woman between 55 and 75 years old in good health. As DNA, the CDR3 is TGTGCCAGCCTCCAACTAGGACTAAGGGACAATGAGCAGTTCTTC. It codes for CASLQLGLRDNEQFF. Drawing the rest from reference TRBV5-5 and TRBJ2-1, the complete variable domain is DAGVTQSPTHLIKTRGQQVTLRCSPISGHKSVSWYQQVLGQGPQFIFQYYEKEERGRGNFPDRFSARQFPNYSSELNVNALLLGDSALYLCASLQLGLRDNEQFFGPGTRLTVL.